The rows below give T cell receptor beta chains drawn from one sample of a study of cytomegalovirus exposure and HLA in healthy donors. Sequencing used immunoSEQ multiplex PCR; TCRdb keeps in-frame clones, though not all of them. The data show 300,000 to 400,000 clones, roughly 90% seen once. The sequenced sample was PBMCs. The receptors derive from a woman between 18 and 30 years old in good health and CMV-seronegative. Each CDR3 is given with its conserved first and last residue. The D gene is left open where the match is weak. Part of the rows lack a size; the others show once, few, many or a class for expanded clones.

CDR3aa: CASSPGEGDTQYF
CDR3nt: TGCGCCAGCAGCCCAGGGGAGGGAGATACGCAGTATTTT
len: 13
v_gene: TRBV4-1
j_gene: TRBJ2-3
d_gene: .
abundance: .

CDR3aa: CASSHRASGRISYEQYF
CDR3nt: TGTGCCAGCAGCCATAGGGCTAGCGGGAGGATTTCCTACGAGCAGTACTTC
len: 17
v_gene: TRBV7-2
j_gene: TRBJ2-7
d_gene: TRBD2
abundance: .

CDR3aa: CASSRGTSGGYNEQFF
CDR3nt: TGTGCCAGCAGTCGAGGGACTAGCGGAGGTTACAATGAGCAGTTCTTC
len: 16
v_gene: TRBV28
j_gene: TRBJ2-1
d_gene: TRBD2
abundance: .

CDR3aa: CASSYSPSGTSDTQYF
CDR3nt: TGTGCCAGCAGTTACTCGCCTAGCGGGACGTCAGATACGCAGTATTTT
len: 16
v_gene: TRBV6-6
j_gene: TRBJ2-3
d_gene: TRBD2
abundance: .

CDR3aa: CASSSTPGTSGYEQYF
CDR3nt: TGCGCCAGCAGCTCGACCCCCGGGACTAGCGGGTACGAGCAGTACTTC
len: 16
v_gene: TRBV5-1
j_gene: TRBJ2-7
d_gene: TRBD2
abundance: .

CDR3aa: CASSVGGGRLYGEQFF
CDR3nt: TGTGCCAGCAGCGTAGGAGGCGGGAGGCTTTACGGTGAGCAGTTCTTC
len: 16
v_gene: TRBV9
j_gene: TRBJ2-1
d_gene: TRBD2
abundance: once

CDR3aa: CASSSWTGVGYEQYF
CDR3nt: TGTGCCAGCAGCTCCTGGACAGGGGTAGGCTACGAGCAGTACTTC
len: 15
v_gene: TRBV5-4
j_gene: TRBJ2-7
d_gene: TRBD1
abundance: .

CDR3aa: CASSFLIGQGFNEQFF
CDR3nt: TGTGCCAGCAGTTTCCTGATAGGACAGGGGTTCAATGAGCAGTTCTTC
len: 16
v_gene: TRBV5-8
j_gene: TRBJ2-1
d_gene: TRBD1
abundance: .

CDR3aa: CAISDTSGRANTGELFF
CDR3nt: TGTGCCATCAGTGATACTAGCGGGAGGGCGAACACCGGGGAGCTGTTTTTT
len: 17
v_gene: TRBV10-3
j_gene: TRBJ2-2
d_gene: TRBD2
abundance: .

CDR3aa: CASSTETGTGHEQPQHF
CDR3nt: TGTGCCAGTAGTACCGAAACCGGGACAGGGCATGAACAGCCCCAGCATTTT
len: 17
v_gene: TRBV19
j_gene: TRBJ1-5
d_gene: TRBD1
abundance: .

CDR3aa: CASSSEGTGSYGYTF
CDR3nt: TGTGCCAGCAGTTCCGAAGGGACAGGGAGCTATGGCTACACCTTC
len: 15
v_gene: TRBV28
j_gene: TRBJ1-2
d_gene: TRBD1
abundance: .

CDR3aa: CASSGRDRSDYGYTF
CDR3nt: TGTGCCAGCAGCGGACGAGACAGGAGTGATTATGGCTACACCTTC
len: 15
v_gene: TRBV9
j_gene: TRBJ1-2
d_gene: .
abundance: .

CDR3aa: CASRSRLGTRGRARVCGNTIYF
CDR3nt: TGTGCCAGCAGGTCCAGACTGGGGACCAGGGGCCGGGCGAGGGTGTGTGGAAACACCATATATTTT
len: 22
v_gene: TRBV28
j_gene: TRBJ1-3
d_gene: .
abundance: once

CDR3aa: CATSRGTVTNEKLFF
CDR3nt: TGTGCCACCAGCAGGGGGACAGTCACTAATGAAAAACTGTTTTTT
len: 15
v_gene: TRBV15
j_gene: TRBJ1-4
d_gene: TRBD1
abundance: .

CDR3aa: CSVDARGLEQFF
CDR3nt: TGCAGCGTTGATGCCAGGGGGCTTGAGCAGTTCTTC
len: 12
v_gene: TRBV29-1
j_gene: TRBJ2-1
d_gene: TRBD1
abundance: .

CDR3aa: CASSSNEQFF
CDR3nt: TGTGCCAGTAGTTCTAATGAGCAGTTCTTC
len: 10
v_gene: TRBV19
j_gene: TRBJ2-1
d_gene: .
abundance: once

CDR3aa: CAWSGGLVSSYNEQFF
CDR3nt: TGTGCCTGGAGCGGGGGACTCGTAAGCTCCTACAATGAGCAGTTCTTC
len: 16
v_gene: TRBV30
j_gene: TRBJ2-1
d_gene: .
abundance: .

CDR3aa: CASSSSKGPQYQPQHF
CDR3nt: TGTGCCAGCAGCTCCAGTAAGGGGCCCCAATATCAGCCCCAGCATTTT
len: 16
v_gene: TRBV7-9
j_gene: TRBJ1-5
d_gene: .
abundance: .

CDR3aa: CASSLTGDDSPLHF
CDR3nt: TGTGCCAGCAGCCTGACAGGGGATGATTCACCCCTCCACTTT
len: 14
v_gene: TRBV11-2
j_gene: TRBJ1-6
d_gene: TRBD1
abundance: .

CDR3aa: CSVEKASGPSYEQYF
CDR3nt: TGCAGCGTTGAAAAGGCTAGCGGGCCTAGCTACGAGCAGTACTTC
len: 15
v_gene: TRBV29-1
j_gene: TRBJ2-7
d_gene: TRBD2
abundance: .

CDR3aa: CAWSVGRGNYEQYF
CDR3nt: TGTGCCTGGAGTGTCGGAAGGGGAAACTACGAGCAGTACTTC
len: 14
v_gene: TRBV30
j_gene: TRBJ2-7
d_gene: .
abundance: .

CDR3aa: CASSPLPTTSEDHNEQFF
CDR3nt: TGTGCCAGTAGCCCACTTCCCACGACTAGCGAGGACCACAATGAGCAGTTCTTC
len: 18
v_gene: TRBV19
j_gene: TRBJ2-1
d_gene: TRBD2
abundance: once

CDR3aa: CASKIRDLYTGELFF
CDR3nt: TGCGCCAGCAAAATCCGGGACTTATACACCGGGGAGCTGTTTTTT
len: 15
v_gene: TRBV5-1
j_gene: TRBJ2-2
d_gene: .
abundance: once

CDR3aa: CASRQGRSSNQPQHF
CDR3nt: TGTGCCAGCAGACAGGGAAGGAGTAGCAATCAGCCCCAGCATTTT
len: 15
v_gene: TRBV7-8
j_gene: TRBJ1-5
d_gene: .
abundance: .

CDR3aa: CARPRCSFVYGYTF
CDR3nt: TGTGCCAGGCCGCGGTGCAGTTTTGTCTATGGCTACACCTTC
len: 14
v_gene: TRBV11-3
j_gene: TRBJ1-2
d_gene: .
abundance: .

CDR3aa: CASRTQGNTEAFF
CDR3nt: TGTGCCAGTAGGACGCAGGGGAACACTGAAGCTTTCTTT
len: 13
v_gene: TRBV19
j_gene: TRBJ1-1
d_gene: .
abundance: .

CDR3aa: CASRDRGIAKNIQYF
CDR3nt: TGTGCCAGCCGGGACAGGGGTATAGCCAAAAACATTCAGTACTTC
len: 15
v_gene: TRBV28
j_gene: TRBJ2-4
d_gene: TRBD1
abundance: .

CDR3aa: CASSRGRNEKLFF
CDR3nt: TGTGCCAGCAGCCGAGGCAGAAATGAAAAACTGTTTTTT
len: 13
v_gene: TRBV5-4
j_gene: TRBJ1-4
d_gene: .
abundance: .

CDR3aa: CASREPARDTKANYGYTF
CDR3nt: TGTGCCAGCAGGGAACCCGCCCGGGACACTAAAGCTAACTATGGCTACACCTTC
len: 18
v_gene: TRBV2
j_gene: TRBJ1-2
d_gene: .
abundance: once

CDR3aa: CASSPERGSNQPQHF
CDR3nt: TGTGCCAGCAGTCCAGAACGTGGTAGCAATCAGCCCCAGCATTTT
len: 15
v_gene: TRBV2
j_gene: TRBJ1-5
d_gene: .
abundance: .

CDR3aa: CASSEAHGGGSNEQFF
CDR3nt: TGTGCCAGCAGTGAAGCGCATGGCGGGGGCTCCAATGAGCAGTTCTTC
len: 16
v_gene: TRBV6-1
j_gene: TRBJ2-1
d_gene: .
abundance: .

CDR3aa: CASSLLPLRDTDTQYF
CDR3nt: TGTGCCAGCAGTTTACTTCCCCTACGGGACACAGATACGCAGTATTTT
len: 16
v_gene: TRBV27
j_gene: TRBJ2-3
d_gene: .
abundance: .

CDR3aa: CASSLPTGLAGDTGELFF
CDR3nt: TGCGCCAGCAGCCTACCTACGGGACTAGCGGGTGACACCGGGGAGCTGTTTTTT
len: 18
v_gene: TRBV5-1
j_gene: TRBJ2-2
d_gene: TRBD2
abundance: .

CDR3aa: CASRAGTGDEKLFF
CDR3nt: TGTGCCAGCAGGGCCGGGACAGGGGATGAAAAACTGTTTTTT
len: 14
v_gene: TRBV2
j_gene: TRBJ1-4
d_gene: TRBD1
abundance: .

CDR3aa: CASSPQREDEQYF
CDR3nt: TGTGCCAGCAGCCCCCAGCGGGAGGACGAGCAGTACTTC
len: 13
v_gene: TRBV7-2
j_gene: TRBJ2-7
d_gene: TRBD2
abundance: .

CDR3aa: CASSLASGRGRYNEQFF
CDR3nt: TGTGCCAGCAGCTTGGCCAGCGGGAGGGGGCGGTACAATGAGCAGTTCTTC
len: 17
v_gene: TRBV5-6
j_gene: TRBJ2-1
d_gene: TRBD2
abundance: .

CDR3aa: CASIRDGVYGYTF
CDR3nt: TGTGCCAGCATCAGAGACGGGGTCTATGGCTACACCTTC
len: 13
v_gene: TRBV2
j_gene: TRBJ1-2
d_gene: .
abundance: .

CDR3aa: CASSGLPGNEQYF
CDR3nt: TGTGCCAGCAGTGGACTACCGGGGAACGAGCAGTACTTC
len: 13
v_gene: TRBV2
j_gene: TRBJ2-7
d_gene: .
abundance: few

CDR3aa: CASSPYRFGGGSYEQYF
CDR3nt: TGTGCCAGCAGCCCTTATCGGTTCGGGGGGGGCTCCTACGAGCAGTACTTC
len: 17
v_gene: TRBV5-4
j_gene: TRBJ2-7
d_gene: TRBD2
abundance: .

CDR3aa: CASSLISSGANVLTF
CDR3nt: TGTGCCAGCAGCTTGATCAGCTCTGGGGCCAACGTCCTGACTTTC
len: 15
v_gene: TRBV11-2
j_gene: TRBJ2-6
d_gene: .
abundance: .

CDR3aa: CASSLSGGGSSGANVLTF
CDR3nt: TGTGCCAGCAGTTTATCAGGCGGGGGGAGCTCTGGGGCCAACGTCCTGACTTTC
len: 18
v_gene: TRBV27
j_gene: TRBJ2-6
d_gene: TRBD2
abundance: .

CDR3aa: CASRAPSNQPQHF
CDR3nt: TGTGCCAGCAGGGCACCTAGCAATCAGCCCCAGCATTTT
len: 13
v_gene: TRBV2
j_gene: TRBJ1-5
d_gene: .
abundance: few

CDR3aa: CASSRGQANNEQFF
CDR3nt: TGTGCCAGTAGTAGGGGACAAGCGAACAATGAGCAGTTCTTC
len: 14
v_gene: TRBV19
j_gene: TRBJ2-1
d_gene: .
abundance: .

CDR3aa: CASSRGQGPYEQYF
CDR3nt: TGTGCCAGTAGTAGGGGGCAGGGCCCCTACGAGCAGTACTTC
len: 14
v_gene: TRBV19
j_gene: TRBJ2-7
d_gene: .
abundance: .

CDR3aa: CASSLWAFQPQHF
CDR3nt: TGTGCCAGCAGTTTATGGGCTTTTCAGCCCCAGCATTTT
len: 13
v_gene: TRBV27
j_gene: TRBJ1-5
d_gene: .
abundance: once

CDR3aa: CASSQEGFASGPTTKQYF
CDR3nt: TGTGCCAGCAGCCAAGAAGGTTTCGCTAGCGGGCCAACAACGAAGCAGTATTTT
len: 18
v_gene: TRBV14
j_gene: TRBJ2-3
d_gene: TRBD2
abundance: .

CDR3aa: CASSLGTDTNTGELFF
CDR3nt: TGCGCCAGCAGCTTGGGGACAGACACGAACACCGGGGAGCTGTTTTTT
len: 16
v_gene: TRBV5-1
j_gene: TRBJ2-2
d_gene: .
abundance: once

CDR3aa: CASSPAPGGQPQHF
CDR3nt: TGTGCCAGCAGTCCCGCCCCGGGGGGACAGCCCCAGCATTTT
len: 14
v_gene: TRBV28
j_gene: TRBJ1-5
d_gene: .
abundance: .

CDR3aa: CASSLADGSGNTIYF
CDR3nt: TGCGCCAGCAGCTTGGCGGACGGGAGTGGAAACACCATATATTTT
len: 15
v_gene: TRBV5-1
j_gene: TRBJ1-3
d_gene: .
abundance: .

CDR3aa: CASGGQGRNYGYTF
CDR3nt: TGTGCCAGCGGAGGGCAGGGCCGAAACTATGGCTACACCTTC
len: 14
v_gene: TRBV25-1
j_gene: TRBJ1-2
d_gene: .
abundance: .

CDR3aa: CACSTSGEETQYF
CDR3nt: TGTGCCTGCTCGACTAGCGGCGAAGAGACCCAGTACTTC
len: 13
v_gene: TRBV30
j_gene: TRBJ2-5
d_gene: TRBD2
abundance: few

CDR3aa: CASSQQENTEAFF
CDR3nt: TGCGCCAGCAGCCAACAGGAAAACACTGAAGCTTTCTTT
len: 13
v_gene: TRBV5-1
j_gene: TRBJ1-1
d_gene: .
abundance: .

CDR3aa: CASSLAPGEVTNEKLFF
CDR3nt: TGCGCCAGCAGCTTGGCACCGGGGGAGGTAACTAATGAAAAACTGTTTTTT
len: 17
v_gene: TRBV5-1
j_gene: TRBJ1-4
d_gene: .
abundance: .

CDR3aa: CASSLAPTGDEQFF
CDR3nt: TGCGCCAGCAGCTTGGCCCCGACAGGGGACGAGCAGTTCTTC
len: 14
v_gene: TRBV5-1
j_gene: TRBJ2-1
d_gene: TRBD1
abundance: .